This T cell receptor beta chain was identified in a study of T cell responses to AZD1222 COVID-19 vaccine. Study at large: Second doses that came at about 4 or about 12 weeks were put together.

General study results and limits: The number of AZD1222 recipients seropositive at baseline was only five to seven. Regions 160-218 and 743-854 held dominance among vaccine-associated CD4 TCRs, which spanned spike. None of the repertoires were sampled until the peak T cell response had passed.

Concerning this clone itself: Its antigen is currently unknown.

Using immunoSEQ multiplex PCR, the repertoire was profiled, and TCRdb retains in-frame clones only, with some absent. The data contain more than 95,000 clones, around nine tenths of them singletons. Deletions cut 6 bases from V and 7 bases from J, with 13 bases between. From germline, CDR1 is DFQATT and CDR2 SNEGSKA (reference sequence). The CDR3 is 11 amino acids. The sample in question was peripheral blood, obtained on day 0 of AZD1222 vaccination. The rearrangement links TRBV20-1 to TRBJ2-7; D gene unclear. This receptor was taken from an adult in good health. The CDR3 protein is CSAWSLGEQYF. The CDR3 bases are TGCAGTGCCTGGTCCTTGGGAGAGCAGTACTTC.